This T cell receptor (beta chain) is drawn from a study of cytotoxic CD8 clonotypes in ibrutinib-treated CLL. Findings and caveats of the study: Baseline values of clonality outstripped age-matched healthy donors and followed circulating CD8+ T-cell counts.

Generated by immunoSEQ multiplex PCR, the TCRdb table keeps only in-frame clones and is missing some. The repertoire holds 270,000 or so clones, with 60% to 80% as singletons. A note on this clone: Its antigen is not known.

CDR1 MNHNY and CDR2 SVGAGI come from the germline V gene (reference sequence). CDR3 length: 16 residues. Trimming pared 4 bases from V and 5 bases from J, leaving 18 bases between. This specimen consisted of PBMCs, obtained at disease progression, from a patient treated with ibrutinib. The J gene is TRBJ2-1, the V gene TRBV6-6, with a possible D match to TRBD2 (7 bases). This receptor was taken from a human donor with chronic lymphocytic leukemia. The CDR3 DNA reads as TGTGCCAGCAGTTCTAATCGGGGGGCTCCCAACAATGAGCAGTTCTTC. It codes for CASSSNRGAPNNEQFF.